The 21 T cell receptor beta chains in this list originate from one sample, sequenced in a study of T cells in women clearing cervical HPV infection. TCRdb's copy holds only in-frame clones and misses some; the assay was immunoSEQ multiplex PCR. This sample carries some 40,000 clones, with 5.8% going to the ten biggest clones. The sequencing sample was made of blood buffy coat. All receptors derive from a woman aged 18 to 75 with a cervical HPV16 infection that either progressed to CIN3+ or cleared (not recorded which).

Concerning this clone: The CDR3 extends 3 residues past the end of the read, so its final part is completed from the germline J gene. This chain connects TRBV14 to TRBJ1-1, with a weak D call TRBD1 (5 bases). Germline V gene lookup returns CDR1 SGHDN and CDR2 FVKESK. This CDR3 spans 18 amino acids. The germline V and J ends were trimmed by 0 bases and 1 base, with 18 bases remaining between them. CDR3 DNA, as far as it was read: TGTGCCAGCAGCCAAGAGGTAGGTGCGAGGGGCCGGAACACTGAA. Translation gives CASSQEVGARGRNTE. In full, the CDR3 reads CASSQEVGARGRNTEAFF. The whole variable domain, filled in from reference TRBV14 and TRBJ1-1, reads EAGVTQFPSHSVIEKGQTVTLRCDPISGHDNLYWYRRVMGKEIKFLLHFVKESKQDESGMPNNRFLAERTGGTYSTLKVQPAELEDSGVYFCASSQEVGARGRNTEAFFGQGTRLTVV.

For this clone: The observed sequence ends 3 residues before the CDR3 terminus, with the missing tail filled in from the germline J gene. The V gene is TRBV5-1, the J gene TRBJ2-3; 10 nucleotides agree with TRBD1. V was pared by 3 bases and J by 1 base, with 2 bases of the junction left unmatched. From germline, CDR1 is SGHRS and CDR2 YFSETQ. There are 15 residues in the CDR3. CDR3: CASSSGTGGTDTQYF. CDR3 bases read: TGCGCCAGCAGCTCTGGGACAGGGGGCACAGATACG.

As regards this clone: The DNA ends 3 residues before the CDR3 does, and the rest of the CDR3 is filled in from the germline J gene. V usage is TRBV9 and J usage is TRBJ2-1; tentative D call: TRBD1 (6 bases). Germline V gives CDR1 SGDLS, CDR2 YYNGEE. The germline V and J ends were trimmed by 4 bases and 7 bases, with 18 bases remaining between them. This CDR3 has 15 residues. Partial CDR3 DNA: TGTGCCAGCAGCAAAACCGGGACATTTCCGAATGAG. This encodes CASSKTGTFPNE. The full CDR3 reads CASSKTGTFPNEQFF. The variable domain in full, completed from reference TRBV9 and TRBJ2-1, reads DSGVTQTPKHLITATGQRVTLRCSPRSGDLSVYWYQQSLDQGLQFLIQYYNGEERAKGNILERFSAQQFPDLHSELNLSSLELGDSALYFCASSKTGTFPNEQFFGPGTRLTVL.

Remarks on this clone: The CDR3 end is not reached by the read, which stops 3 residues before it; the germline J gene fills it in. V gene TRBV19 combines with J gene TRBJ2-7; tentatively, D is TRBD1 (5 bases). The length of the CDR3 is 12 residues. Germline loops: CDR1 LNHDA, CDR2 SQIVND (reference sequence). V gave up 5 bases and J gave up 3 bases, with 8 bases separating them. The sequenced part of the CDR3 DNA is TGTGCCAGTAGTGCAGGGAACTACGAG. Translated, it gives CASSAGNYE. The full CDR3 reads CASSAGNYEQYF.

Judged by frequency, this clone is medium-sized. Partial CDR3 DNA: TGTGCCTGGAGTGTGGGCGGGGCCAAAAACATT. This codes for CAWSVGGAKNI. In full, the CDR3 reads CAWSVGGAKNIQYF. V and J are TRBV30 and TRBJ2-4, with D possibly matching TRBD2 (5 bases). The sequence runs out 3 residues before the end of the CDR3; the remainder is reconstructed from the germline J gene. Deletions cut 0 bases from V and 1 base from J, with 7 bases between. Germline CDR1 reads GTSNPN; CDR2 reads SVGIG (reference sequence). The CDR3 is 14 residues long.

In regard to this clone: The read ends 3 residues early relative to the CDR3; the germline J gene fills the gap. The chain has TRBV13 and TRBJ1-3; D not resolved. This CDR3 is 14 amino acids long. V was pared by 2 bases and J by 0 bases, with 5 bases between. Germline CDR1 and CDR2: PRHDT and FYEKMQ (reference sequence). CDR3 bases read: TGTGCCAGCAGCTTACCCAGCTCTGGAAACACC. Translation: CASSLPSSGNT. The whole CDR3 protein reads CASSLPSSGNTIYF.

As for this clone: Read sequence stops 3 residues before the CDR3 end, and the germline J gene provides the missing end. V is TRBV5-1 and J is TRBJ1-1; maybe TRBD1 (5 bases). Deletions cut 2 bases from V and 6 bases from J, with 14 bases between. The CDR3 loop spans 14 amino acids. Germline CDR1 and CDR2: SGHRS and YFSETQ. CDR3 sequence reads: CASSLRGGISEAFF. The part of the CDR3 DNA that was read is TGCGCCAGCAGCTTAAGGGGAGGGATTTCTGAA.

For this clone: The read comes to an end 3 residues before the CDR3 does, leaving the germline J gene to fill in the end. The chain joins TRBV29-1 to TRBJ1-2; 7 positions agree with TRBD1. The CDR3 is made up of 12 amino acids. Per the germline V gene, CDR1 is SQVTM and CDR2 is ANQGSEA. CDR3 bases read: TGCAGCGTTCGTAAAGACAGGGAAGGC. This gives the protein CSVRKDREG. In full, the CDR3 is CSVRKDREGYTF.

Concerning this clone itself: From the germline J gene comes the end of the CDR3, since the read stops 3 residues before it. The chain recombines TRBV7-6 with TRBJ2-1; 7 bases fit TRBD2. Germline V gene sequence: CDR1 SGHVS, CDR2 FNYEAQ. V was clipped by 4 bases and J by 9 bases; unmatched bases: 9. The CDR3 has 14 residues. The sequenced CDR3 bases are TGTGCCAGCAGCTCCAACCCACTAGCGAGTGAG. It encodes CASSSNPLASE. The whole CDR3 region reads CASSSNPLASEQFF.

In the case of this clone: Read data end 3 residues before the CDR3 end; the end is taken from the germline J gene. The chain links TRBV7-3 to TRBJ2-3; 8 bases map to TRBD2. There are 16 residues in the CDR3. The J segment lost 4 bases and the V segment lost 5 bases, leaving 11 bases of the junction unmatched. Germline loops: CDR1 SGHTA, CDR2 FQGTGA. CDR3 in amino acids: CASSPGGVIQADTQYF. The sequenced part of the CDR3 DNA is TGTGCCAGCAGCCCCGGGGGGGTTATACAGGCAGATACG. Complete variable domain (other parts from reference TRBV7-3 and TRBJ2-3): GAGVSQTPSNKVTEKGKYVELRCDPISGHTALYWYRQSLGQGPEFLIYFQGTGAADDSGLPNDRFFAVRPEGSVSTLKIQRTERGDSAVYLCASSPGGVIQADTQYFGPGTRLTVL.

The DNA read from the CDR3 is TGTGCCAGTAGTCTAAGCCCACAGGGGAGGTCGAATCAGGCG. It specifies CASSLSPQGRSNQA. The full CDR3 is CASSLSPQGRSNQAQYF. The chain employs TRBV19 and TRBJ2-3, with D tentatively TRBD1 (7 bases). The read stops 3 residues short of the end of the CDR3; the missing end is completed from the germline J gene. This CDR3 has 17 residues. The V gene's germline CDR1 is LNHDA and CDR2 SQIVND (reference sequence).

CDR3 in amino acids: CATSLDRSSYNSPLHF. CDR3 DNA (partial): TGTGCCACCTCTCTAGACCGGAGCTCCTATAATTCACCC. The chain combines TRBV5-4 with TRBJ1-6; D remains unclear. The sequenced fragment ends 3 residues before the CDR3 boundary, so the rest is inferred from the germline J gene. The CDR3 length is 16 residues. V was pared by 9 bases and J by 0 bases, with 16 bases between. CDR1 is SGHNT, CDR2 YYREEE, per germline (reference sequence).

With regard to this clone: The CDR3 end falls 3 residues outside the read, so it is completed with the germline J gene. This chain joins TRBV7-2 and TRBJ2-7; D is ambiguous. This CDR3 is 13 amino acids long. Germline V gene sequence: CDR1 SGHTA, CDR2 FQGNSA. V gave up 6 bases and J gave up 1 base, with 10 bases separating them. The CDR3 spells CASSNTVSYEQYF. The part of the CDR3 DNA that was read is TGTGCCAGCAGTAATACGGTGTCCTACGAG.

About this clone itself: The read stops 3 residues short of the end of the CDR3; the missing end is completed from the germline J gene. The chain joins TRBV10-2 to TRBJ2-7, with 7 bases identical to TRBD2. The CDR3 is 15 residues long. Germline trimming cut 3 bases from V and 1 base from J; bases unmatched to any gene: 6. CDR1 WSHSY and CDR2 SAAADI come from the germline V gene. The CDR3 DNA, read in part, is TGCGCCAGCAGTGAACGCAGCGGGACGTCCTACGAG. Translating it yields CASSERSGTSYE. The full CDR3 protein is CASSERSGTSYEQYF.

As concerns this clone: The read terminates 3 residues before the CDR3 end, so the remaining end is supplied by the germline J gene. Additional DNA sequences in this sample encode the identical CDR3. The rearrangement uses TRBV7-8 and TRBJ2-3; D ambiguous. The V and J ends lost 2 bases and 0 bases respectively, with 6 bases between them. Germline V gene data show CDR1 as SGHVS and CDR2 as FQNEAQ. The CDR3 covers 14 residues. The sequenced CDR3 bases are TGTGCCAGCAGCTTAACTGCAAGCACAGATACG. This sequence encodes CASSLTASTDT. The entire CDR3 reads CASSLTASTDTQYF.

As for this clone: With the read ending 3 residues before the CDR3 end, the germline J gene is used to fill in that end. This rearrangement joins TRBV29-1 to TRBJ2-6; 9 nucleotides agree with TRBD1. Germline loops: CDR1 SQVTM, CDR2 ANQGSEA. After removal of 3 bases from V and 4 bases from J, the junction contained 7 bases not matched to a gene. CDR3 size: 16 residues. The sequenced CDR3 bases are TGCAGCGTTGAGGGGAGGACAGGGGTCGGGGCCAACGTC. It yields the protein CSVEGRTGVGANV. The full CDR3 reads CSVEGRTGVGANVLTF.

On this clone itself: The sequence runs out 3 residues before the end of the CDR3; the remainder is reconstructed from the germline J gene. The chain joins TRBV28 to TRBJ1-2, with D perhaps matching TRBD1 (6 bases). This CDR3 is built from 12 residues. Germline V gene lookup returns CDR1 MDHEN and CDR2 SYDVKM. V was trimmed by 6 bases and J by 3 bases, leaving 8 bases between them. CDR3 residues: CASRRQDYGYTF. The sequenced part of the CDR3 DNA is TGTGCCAGCAGGCGACAGGACTATGGC.

Comments on this clone: The read stops 3 residues short of the end of the CDR3; the missing end is completed from the germline J gene. The rearrangement links TRBV12-3 or TRBV12-4 to TRBJ1-4; tentative D call: TRBD1 (5 bases). Trimming removed 1 base at V and 7 bases at J, with 10 bases between. This CDR3 contains 14 residues. The DNA read from the CDR3 is TGTGCCAGCAGTTTAGGGGGGGTTGTTGAAAAA. This translates into CASSLGGVVEK. The complete CDR3 reads CASSLGGVVEKLFF.

Points on this clone: The sequence runs out 3 residues before the end of the CDR3; the remainder is reconstructed from the germline J gene. The rearrangement links TRBV7-6 to TRBJ1-1; possibly TRBD1 for D (5 bases). Germline CDR1 and CDR2: SGHVS and FNYEAQ. Trimming cost V 4 bases and J 5 bases, with 14 bases left between them. The CDR3 has 14 amino acids. The DNA read from the CDR3 is TGTGCCAGCAGCTCCGACAGTGGGGGGACTGAA. Translation: CASSSDSGGTE. The whole CDR3 sequence reads CASSSDSGGTEAFF.

Concerning this clone itself: The sequenced fragment ends 3 residues before the CDR3 boundary, so the rest is inferred from the germline J gene. The rearrangement uses TRBV18 and TRBJ2-5; D is unresolved. The CDR3 runs 13 residues. CDR1 is KGHSH, CDR2 LQKENI, per germline. V gave up 2 bases and J gave up 0 bases, with 4 bases separating them. The part of the CDR3 DNA that was read is TGTGCCAGCTCACCATCCAACCAAGAGACC. Amino acid sequence: CASSPSNQET. The CDR3 in full is CASSPSNQETQYF.

Comment on this clone: The CDR3 end is not reached by the read, which stops 3 residues before it; the germline J gene fills it in. V gene TRBV5-1 combines with J gene TRBJ1-1, with D possibly matching TRBD1 (6 bases). The CDR3 is 13 residues long. V was pared by 5 bases and J by 3 bases, with 11 bases between. Germline assignment: CDR1 SGHRS and CDR2 YFSETQ. The CDR3 region is CASRRDIYTEAFF. The covered CDR3 bases are TGCGCCAGCAGACGGGACATCTACACTGAA.